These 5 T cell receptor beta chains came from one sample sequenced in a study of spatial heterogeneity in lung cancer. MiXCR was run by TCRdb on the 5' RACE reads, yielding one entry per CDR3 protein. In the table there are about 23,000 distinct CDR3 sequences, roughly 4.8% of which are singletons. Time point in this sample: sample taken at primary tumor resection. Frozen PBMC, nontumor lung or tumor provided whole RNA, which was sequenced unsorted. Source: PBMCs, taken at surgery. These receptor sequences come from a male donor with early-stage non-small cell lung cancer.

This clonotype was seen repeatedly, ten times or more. This chain's CDR3 is CASSPSGVPGAEAFF. In DNA form, the CDR3 reads TGCGCCAGCAGCCCCAGTGGAGTGCCGGGGGCTGAAGCTTTCTTT. V usage is TRBV5-1 and J usage is TRBJ1-1; a possible D gene is TRBD1 (5 bases). CDR3 size: 15 residues. Per germline, CDR1 SGHRS and CDR2 YFSETQ. The ends were cut back, 4 bases at V and 6 bases at J, with 19 bases in the middle.

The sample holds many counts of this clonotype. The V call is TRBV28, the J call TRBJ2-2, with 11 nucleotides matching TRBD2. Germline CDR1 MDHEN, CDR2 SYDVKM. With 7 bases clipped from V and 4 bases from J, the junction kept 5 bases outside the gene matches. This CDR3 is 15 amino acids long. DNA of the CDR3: TGTGCCAGCATAGTAGCGGGGGGGCCCACCGGGGAGCTGTTTTTT. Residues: CASIVAGGPTGELFF.

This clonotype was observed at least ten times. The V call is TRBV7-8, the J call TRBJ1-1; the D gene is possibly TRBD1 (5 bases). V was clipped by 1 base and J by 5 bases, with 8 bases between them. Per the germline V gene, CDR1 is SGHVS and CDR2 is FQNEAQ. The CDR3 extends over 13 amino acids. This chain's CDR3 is CASSLVRGTEAFF. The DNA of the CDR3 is TGTGCCAGCAGCTTAGTCCGGGGGACTGAAGCTTTCTTT.

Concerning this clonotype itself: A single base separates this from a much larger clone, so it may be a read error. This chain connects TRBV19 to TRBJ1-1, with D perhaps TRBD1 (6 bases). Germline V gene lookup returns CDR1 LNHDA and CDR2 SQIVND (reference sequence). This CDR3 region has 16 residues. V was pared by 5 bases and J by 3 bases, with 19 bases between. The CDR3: CASSSRTVRVDTEAFF. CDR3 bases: TGTGCCAGTAGTTCCAGGACAGTCCGGGTCGACACTGAAGCTTTCTTT.

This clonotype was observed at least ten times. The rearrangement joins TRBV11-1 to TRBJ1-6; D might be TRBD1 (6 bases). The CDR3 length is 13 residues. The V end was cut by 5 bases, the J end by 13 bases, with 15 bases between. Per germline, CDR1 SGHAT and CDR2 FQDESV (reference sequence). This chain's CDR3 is CASSREGGNPLHF. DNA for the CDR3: TGTGCCAGCAGCCGGGAGGGGGGGAATCCCCTCCACTTT. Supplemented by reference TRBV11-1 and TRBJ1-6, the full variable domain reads EAEVAQSPRYKITEKSQAVAFWCDPISGHATLYWYRQILGQGPELLVQFQDESVVDDSQLPKDRFSAERLKGVDSTLKIQPAELGDSAMYLCASSREGGNPLHFGNGTRLTVT.